This is a list of T cell receptor beta chains from one sample in a study of long-term antiretroviral therapy in people with HIV. This table comes from immunoSEQ multiplex PCR, and its TCRdb copy is limited to in-frame clones, with some not included. The sample has about 21,000 clones; 65% to 85% are singletons. Sequenced here: unsorted PBMCs, sampled around 1.8 years before starting antiretroviral therapy. These receptors were collected from a woman aged 40 to 50 with HIV. CDR3s include the opening cysteine and the closing phenylalanine or tryptophan. D genes are given only for firm matches. For some rows the clone size is stated as once, few or many, or as a class when expanded; others skip it.

V	D	J	size	CDR3	DNA
TRBV4-2	TRBD1	TRBJ1-3	once	CASSQPGQGWNTIYF	TGTGCCAGCAGCCAACCGGGACAGGGGTGGAACACCATATATTTT
TRBV6-5	NA	TRBJ1-4	NA	CASSYGPIGEKLFF	TGTGCCAGCAGTTATGGGCCAATAGGGGAAAAACTGTTTTTT
TRBV7-9	NA	TRBJ1-1	NA	CASSPRQMNTEAFF	TGTGCCAGCAGTCCAAGACAGATGAACACTGAAGCTTTCTTT
TRBV6-6	TRBD1	TRBJ2-7	NA	CASSSNRDRATYEQYF	TGTGCCAGCAGTTCCAACCGGGACAGGGCTACCTACGAGCAGTACTTC
TRBV11-2	NA	TRBJ1-2	NA	CASSSRVGGYTF	TGTGCCAGCAGCTCCAGGGTAGGAGGCTACACCTTC
TRBV6-5	NA	TRBJ2-7	once	CASSYRDNSYEQYF	TGTGCCAGCAGTTATCGGGACAACTCCTACGAGCAGTACTTC
TRBV2	TRBD2	TRBJ2-1	few	CASSEVSSGNDEQFF	TGTGCCAGCAGTGAGGTGTCTAGCGGGAATGATGAGCAGTTCTTC
TRBV15	TRBD2	TRBJ2-7	NA	CATSREIGLAYEQYF	TGTGCCACCAGCAGAGAGATCGGACTAGCTTACGAGCAGTACTTC
TRBV10-3	NA	TRBJ1-5	NA	CATNPDSFQPQHF	TGTGCCACCAACCCGGACAGTTTTCAGCCCCAGCATTTT
TRBV27	NA	TRBJ2-7	NA	CASSLAGLYEQYF	TGTGCCAGCAGTCTAGCAGGATTGTACGAGCAGTACTTC
TRBV5-1	NA	TRBJ1-3	NA	CASSLAWVPGNTIYF	TGCGCCAGCAGCTTGGCGTGGGTTCCTGGAAACACCATATATTTT
TRBV5-1	TRBD2	TRBJ2-3	once	CASSYSLSSGGVSTDTQYF	TGCGCCAGCAGCTATAGTCTATCTAGCGGGGGTGTTTCCACAGATACGCAGTATTTT
TRBV11-2	NA	TRBJ1-5	NA	CASSRDGGDQPQHF	TGTGCCAGCAGCCGGGACGGCGGGGATCAGCCCCAGCATTTT
TRBV9	TRBD1	TRBJ1-2	NA	CASSGGQGERDYGYTF	TGTGCCAGCAGCGGGGGACAGGGGGAAAGAGACTATGGCTACACCTTC
TRBV2	NA	TRBJ2-7	few	CASTDRTYEQYF	TGTGCCAGCACCGACAGGACCTACGAGCAGTACTTC
TRBV5-4	TRBD2	TRBJ2-3	NA	CASSPPGTSGRSSQYF	TGTGCCAGCAGCCCCCCTGGGACTAGCGGGAGGTCGTCCCAGTATTTT
TRBV9	NA	TRBJ1-5	NA	CASSADRSFNQPQHF	TGTGCCAGCAGCGCGGACAGAAGCTTCAATCAGCCCCAGCATTTT
TRBV7-2	NA	TRBJ1-5	few	CASSFNTGSNQPQHF	TGTGCCAGCAGCTTTAACACGGGGTCCAATCAGCCCCAGCATTTT
TRBV5-6	TRBD1	TRBJ1-2	NA	CASSPRTGYGYTF	TGTGCCAGCAGCCCCCGGACAGGGTATGGCTACACCTTC
TRBV7-9	TRBD1	TRBJ2-3	NA	CASSLGGQFTDTQYF	TGTGCCAGCAGCTTAGGGGGACAGTTCACAGATACGCAGTATTTT
TRBV5-4	NA	TRBJ2-6	NA	CASSPGATGANVLTF	TGTGCCAGCAGCCCGGGAGCCACTGGGGCCAACGTCCTGACTTTC
TRBV2	TRBD2	TRBJ2-7	NA	CASRMGTSGSQYF	TGTGCCAGCAGGATGGGGACTAGCGGGAGCCAGTACTTC
TRBV5-1	NA	TRBJ2-7	NA	CASSLEGMGEQYF	TGCGCCAGCAGCTTGGAGGGGATGGGCGAGCAGTACTTC
TRBV7-9	NA	TRBJ1-1	NA	CASSLAGQVEAFF	TGTGCCAGCAGCTTAGCGGGCCAGGTCGAAGCTTTCTTT
TRBV27	TRBD1	TRBJ2-7	NA	CASSRTGFYYEQYF	TGTGCCAGCAGTAGGACAGGCTTCTACTACGAGCAGTACTTC
TRBV9	NA	TRBJ2-1	few	CASSVALANEQFF	TGTGCCAGCAGCGTAGCACTAGCCAATGAGCAGTTCTTC
TRBV7-2	NA	TRBJ2-1	NA	CASSHDGVRNNEQFF	TGTGCCAGCAGCCACGACGGGGTACGGAACAATGAGCAGTTCTTC
TRBV7-9	NA	TRBJ1-3	once	CASSLARPSGNTIYF	TGTGCCAGCAGCTTGGCACGACCCTCTGGAAACACCATATATTTT
TRBV10-3	NA	TRBJ2-1	once	CAISVGFLDPNEQFF	TGTGCCATCAGTGTTGGATTTCTGGATCCCAATGAGCAGTTCTTC
TRBV6-5	TRBD1	TRBJ2-1	NA	CASSGDRASYNEQFF	TGTGCCAGCAGTGGGGACAGGGCCTCCTACAATGAGCAGTTCTTC
TRBV14	NA	TRBJ2-3	NA	CASSPTLRPGADTQYF	TGTGCCAGCAGCCCCACCCTCCGTCCCGGTGCAGATACGCAGTATTTT
TRBV9	NA	TRBJ1-2	once	CASSDDRLGYGYTF	TGTGCCAGCAGCGACGACAGGCTAGGCTATGGCTACACCTTC
TRBV19	TRBD1	TRBJ1-2	NA	CASSIGTGYRGYTF	TGTGCCAGTAGTATAGGGACAGGGTATCGTGGCTACACCTTC
TRBV5-1	TRBD1	TRBJ2-1	NA	CASSRTGGWSGEQFF	TGCGCCAGCAGCAGGACAGGGGGCTGGAGCGGTGAGCAGTTCTTC
TRBV27	TRBD1	TRBJ2-7	few	CASSSPDRGRSYEQYF	TGTGCCAGCAGCTCCCCGGACAGGGGAAGGTCCTACGAGCAGTACTTC
TRBV6-4	TRBD2	TRBJ2-3	NA	CASSSGLAPTDTQYF	TGTGCCAGCAGTTCGGGACTAGCCCCCACAGATACGCAGTATTTT
TRBV19	NA	TRBJ1-2	few	CASSPLGLTAKTGYTF	TGTGCCAGTAGTCCGTTGGGCTTGACAGCAAAAACTGGCTACACCTTC
TRBV5-5	NA	TRBJ1-4	NA	CASSPNFRGATGSEKLFF	TGTGCCAGCAGCCCCAACTTCCGCGGGGCCACGGGGAGTGAAAAACTGTTTTTT
TRBV29-1	NA	TRBJ1-2	NA	CSVVAGTNYGYTF	TGCAGCGTTGTCGCTGGGACGAACTATGGCTACACCTTC
TRBV29-1	TRBD1	TRBJ1-2	NA	CSVEEGPSDRAGYTF	TGCAGCGTTGAAGAGGGGCCCTCGGACAGGGCCGGCTACACCTTC
TRBV5-1	TRBD1	TRBJ1-4	NA	CASSTGDTSNEKLFF	TGCGCCAGCAGCACAGGGGACACATCTAATGAAAAACTGTTTTTT
TRBV19	NA	TRBJ1-5	NA	CASKSGNQPQHF	TGTGCCAGTAAGTCAGGCAATCAGCCCCAGCATTTT
TRBV4-1	NA	TRBJ2-3	once	CASSQAAINTDTQYF	TGCGCCAGCAGCCAAGCCGCCATAAACACAGATACGCAGTATTTT
TRBV6-5	NA	TRBJ2-3	once	CASSYSIASTDTQYF	TGTGCCAGCAGTTACTCGATCGCCAGCACAGATACGCAGTATTTT
TRBV29-1	TRBD1	TRBJ2-2	NA	CSVEDLGTGGLGELFF	TGCAGCGTTGAAGATTTAGGGACAGGGGGCCTCGGGGAGCTGTTTTTT
TRBV30	NA	TRBJ2-4	once	CAWEALPTKNIQYF	TGTGCCTGGGAAGCCCTGCCCACCAAAAACATTCAGTACTTC
TRBV4-1	NA	TRBJ1-2	few	CASSQPRDKRDGYTF	TGCGCCAGCAGCCAACCCAGGGACAAACGGGATGGCTACACCTTC
TRBV5-1	NA	TRBJ2-3	NA	CASSLGGTLSTDTQYF	TGCGCCAGCAGCTTGGGCGGGACACTAAGCACAGATACGCAGTATTTT
TRBV10-2	NA	TRBJ1-1	NA	CASSPVWGGGGEAFF	TGCGCCAGCAGTCCTGTCTGGGGAGGGGGAGGTGAAGCTTTCTTT
TRBV18	NA	TRBJ1-2	NA	CASSPRTPGEETTNYGYTF	TGTGCCAGCTCACCACGGACCCCGGGAGAGGAGACCACTAACTATGGCTACACCTTC
TRBV18	NA	TRBJ1-6	once	CASSPDGGNSPLHF	TGTGCCAGCTCACCGGACGGGGGCAATTCACCCCTCCACTTT
TRBV14	NA	TRBJ1-2	NA	CASSQGAQGYYGYTF	TGTGCCAGCAGCCAAGGGGCACAGGGCTACTATGGCTACACCTTC
TRBV5-5	TRBD2	TRBJ2-7	NA	CASSLGGGGFYEQYF	TGTGCCAGCAGCTTGGGGGGCGGGGGATTCTACGAGCAGTACTTC
TRBV6-1	NA	TRBJ2-3	NA	CASSEGLGASDTQYF	TGTGCCAGCAGCGAAGGTCTGGGGGCCTCAGATACGCAGTATTTT
TRBV15	NA	TRBJ1-2	NA	CATSRGPGEGYGYTF	TGTGCCACCAGCAGAGGCCCGGGGGAGGGCTATGGCTACACCTTC
TRBV7-6	NA	TRBJ2-3	NA	CASSLEGAITDTQYF	TGTGCCAGCAGCTTGGAGGGGGCGATCACAGATACGCAGTATTTT
TRBV7-8	NA	TRBJ1-4	NA	CASSLTLSAGSKLFF	TGTGCCAGCAGCTTAACCCTGTCAGCAGGGTCAAAACTGTTTTTT
TRBV18	NA	TRBJ1-5	NA	CASSPGVTNNQPQHF	TGTGCCAGCTCACCAGGGGTAACAAACAATCAGCCCCAGCATTTT
TRBV29-1	TRBD1	TRBJ2-2	NA	CSVTGDTGELFF	TGCAGCGTTACAGGGGACACCGGGGAGCTGTTTTTT